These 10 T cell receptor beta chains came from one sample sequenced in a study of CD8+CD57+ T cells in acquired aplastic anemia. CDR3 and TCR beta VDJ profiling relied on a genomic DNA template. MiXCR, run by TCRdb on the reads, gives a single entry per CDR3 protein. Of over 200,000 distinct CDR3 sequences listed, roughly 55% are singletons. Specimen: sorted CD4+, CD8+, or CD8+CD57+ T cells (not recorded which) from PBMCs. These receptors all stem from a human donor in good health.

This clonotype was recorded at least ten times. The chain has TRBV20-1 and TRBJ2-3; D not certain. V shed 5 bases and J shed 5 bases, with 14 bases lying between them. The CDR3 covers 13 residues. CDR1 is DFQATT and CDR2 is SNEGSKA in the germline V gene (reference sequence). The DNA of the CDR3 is TGCAGTGCTCTCCTAGGACGGTTAGATACGCAGTATTTT. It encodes CSALLGRLDTQYF.

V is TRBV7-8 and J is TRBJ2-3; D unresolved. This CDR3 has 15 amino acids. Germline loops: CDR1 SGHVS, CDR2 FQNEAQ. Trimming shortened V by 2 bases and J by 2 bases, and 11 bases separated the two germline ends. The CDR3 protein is CASSLTLVSTDTQYF. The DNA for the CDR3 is TGTGCCAGCAGCTTAACGCTCGTATCCACAGATACGCAGTATTTT. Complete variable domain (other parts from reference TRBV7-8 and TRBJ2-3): GAGVSQSPRYKVAKRGQDVALRCDPISGHVSLFWYQQALGQGPEFLTYFQNEAQLDKSGLPSDRFFAERPEGSVSTLKIQRTQQEDSAVYLCASSLTLVSTDTQYFGPGTRLTVL.

The DNA for the CDR3 is TGTGCCAGTAGTATAGATCTTGTTAGCGGGAGCTCCTACGAGCAGTACTTC. This codes for CASSIDLVSGSSYEQYF. The chain employs TRBV19 and TRBJ2-7, with 9 bases aligning to TRBD2. The V segment lost 0 bases and the J segment 0 bases; nucleotides outside the gene matches: 6. The CDR3 is 17 amino acids. CDR1 is LNHDA and CDR2 is SQIVND in the germline V gene (reference sequence).

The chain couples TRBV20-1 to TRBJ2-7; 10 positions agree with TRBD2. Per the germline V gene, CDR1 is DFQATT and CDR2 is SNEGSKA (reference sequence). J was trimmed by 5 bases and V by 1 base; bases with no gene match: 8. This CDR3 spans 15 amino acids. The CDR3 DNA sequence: TGCAGTGCTAGAGTGCTAGCGGGAGAATATCACGAGCAGTACTTC. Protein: CSARVLAGEYHEQYF.

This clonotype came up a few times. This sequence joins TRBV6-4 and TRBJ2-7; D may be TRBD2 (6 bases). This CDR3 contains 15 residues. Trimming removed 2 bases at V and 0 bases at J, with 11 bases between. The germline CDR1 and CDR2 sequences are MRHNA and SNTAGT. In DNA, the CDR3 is TGTGCCAGCAGTGACGGGGGGTCGAGCTCCTACGAGCAGTACTTC. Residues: CASSDGGSSSYEQYF.

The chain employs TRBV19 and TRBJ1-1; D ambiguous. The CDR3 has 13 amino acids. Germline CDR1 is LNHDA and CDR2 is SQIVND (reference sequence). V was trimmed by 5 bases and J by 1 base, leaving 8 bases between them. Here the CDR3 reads CASSVGRNTEAFF. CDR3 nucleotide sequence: TGTGCCAGTAGTGTAGGTAGGAACACTGAAGCTTTCTTT.

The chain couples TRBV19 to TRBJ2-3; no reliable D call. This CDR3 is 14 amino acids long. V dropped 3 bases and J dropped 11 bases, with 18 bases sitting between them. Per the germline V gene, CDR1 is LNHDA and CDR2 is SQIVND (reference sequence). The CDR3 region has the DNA TGTGCCAGTAGTATCGATCCGGGTTTTAATGAGCAGTATTTT. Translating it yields CASSIDPGFNEQYF.

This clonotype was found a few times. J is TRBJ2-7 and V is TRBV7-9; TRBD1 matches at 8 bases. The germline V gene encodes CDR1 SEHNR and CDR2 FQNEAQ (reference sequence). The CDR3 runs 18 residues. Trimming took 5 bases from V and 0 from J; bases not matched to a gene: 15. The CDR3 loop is CASSVTGGPEAFSYEQYF. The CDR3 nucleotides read TGTGCCAGCAGCGTAACAGGGGGTCCTGAAGCTTTCTCCTACGAGCAGTACTTC.

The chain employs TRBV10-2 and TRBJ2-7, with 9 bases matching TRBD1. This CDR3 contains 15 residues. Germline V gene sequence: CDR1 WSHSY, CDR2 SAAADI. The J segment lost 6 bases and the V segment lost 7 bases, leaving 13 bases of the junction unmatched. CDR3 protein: CASNDGGQGNPEQYF. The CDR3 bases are TGCGCCAGCAATGATGGGGGACAGGGTAATCCCGAGCAGTACTTC.

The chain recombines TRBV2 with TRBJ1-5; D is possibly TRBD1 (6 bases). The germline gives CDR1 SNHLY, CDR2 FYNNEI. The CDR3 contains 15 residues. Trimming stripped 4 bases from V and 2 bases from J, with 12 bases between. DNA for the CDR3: TGTGCCAGCAGTGTTCAACAGGGCGGCAATCAGCCCCAGCATTTT. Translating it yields CASSVQQGGNQPQHF. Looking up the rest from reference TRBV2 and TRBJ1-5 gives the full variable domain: EPEVTQTPSHQVTQMGQEVILRCVPISNHLYFYWYRQILGQKVEFLVSFYNNEISEKSEIFDDQFSVERPDGSNFTLKIRSTKLEDSAMYFCASSVQQGGNQPQHFGDGTRLSIL.